A single sample is the source of the 21 T cell receptor beta chains below, sequenced in a study of blood T cell repertoires in COVID-19. Libraries were prepared by immunoSEQ multiplex PCR; TCRdb keeps only in-frame clonotypes and omits some of them. The table includes under 300,000 clones, 75% to 85% detected once. Sequencing input: peripheral blood. These receptors were taken from a human donor in a cohort sampled during active COVID-19.

This chain links TRBV5-1 with TRBJ2-1, with 7 bases aligning to TRBD1. Germline loops: CDR1 SGHRS, CDR2 YFSETQ. The V and J ends lost 0 bases and 4 bases, in that order; junction bases with no gene match: 4. The CDR3 is 15 amino acids. As DNA, the CDR3 is TGCGCCAGCAGCTTGGGAGGGGGCGAGTACAATGAGCAGTTCTTC. Protein: CASSLGGGEYNEQFF.

This clone was seen just once. The genes are TRBV6-4 and TRBJ2-3; D might be TRBD1 (6 bases). The CDR3 is made up of 14 amino acids. The germline CDR1 and CDR2 sequences are MRHNA and SNTAGT. Trimming shortened V by 3 bases and J by 3 bases, and 10 bases separated the two germline ends. DNA of the CDR3: TGTGCCAGCAGTGAACCAGGGGATACAGATACGCAGTATTTT. This sequence encodes CASSEPGDTDTQYF.

In this sample, this clone turned up many times. The chain employs TRBV19 and TRBJ2-2, with D possibly matching TRBD2 (6 bases). V was clipped by 3 bases and J by 5 bases, with 13 bases between them. Germline V gene lookup returns CDR1 LNHDA and CDR2 SQIVND (reference sequence). The CDR3 extends over 15 amino acids. The CDR3 reads CASSMVRGTTGELFF. CDR3 in DNA: TGTGCCAGTAGTATGGTCCGGGGGACTACCGGGGAGCTGTTTTTT.

The rearrangement joins TRBV3-1 (or the pseudogene TRBV3-2) to TRBJ1-3; D perhaps matches TRBD1 (6 bases). Germline values: CDR1 LGHDT, CDR2 YNNKEL (reference sequence). Trimming cost V 4 bases and J 4 bases, with 8 bases left between them. There are 13 residues in the CDR3. This CDR3 reads CASSPGEGNTIYF. CDR3 sequence (DNA): TGTGCCAGCAGCCCAGGGGAGGGAAACACCATATATTTT.

The rearrangement links TRBV7-2 to TRBJ2-5; TRBD2 matches 10 bases. The CDR3 has 15 amino acids. The V gene end was trimmed by 4 bases and the J gene end by 3 bases; junction bases not matched to a gene: 5. Germline CDR1 and CDR2: SGHTA and FQGNSA. As DNA, the CDR3 is TGTGCCAGCAGCTACCGGACTAGCGGAAAAGAGACCCAGTACTTC. Translation: CASSYRTSGKETQYF.

This chain connects TRBV18 to TRBJ1-6, with a weak D call TRBD1 (5 bases). CDR3 length: 15 residues. V was shortened by 0 bases and J by 6 bases, with 9 bases between the two germline ends. Germline V gives CDR1 KGHSH, CDR2 LQKENI. The DNA of the CDR3 is TGTGCCAGCTCACCACCCGACAGCATTAATTCACCCCTCCACTTT. Its translation is CASSPPDSINSPLHF. Full variable domain (outside the CDR3, taken from reference TRBV18 and TRBJ1-6): NAGVMQNPRHLVRRRGQEARLRCSPMKGHSHVYWYRQLPEEGLKFMVYLQKENIIDESGMPKERFSAEFPKEGPSILRIQQVVRGDSAAYFCASSPPDSINSPLHFGNGTRLTVT.

The V and J genes are TRBV6-1 and TRBJ1-3; tentatively, D is TRBD1 (5 bases). The germline V gene encodes CDR1 MNHNS and CDR2 SASEGT. The CDR3 has 16 amino acids. The V and J ends lost 4 bases and 2 bases respectively, with 15 bases between them. The CDR3 loop is CASSGSFLQAGNTIYF. In DNA, the CDR3 is TGTGCCAGCAGTGGCTCCTTTCTACAGGCTGGAAACACCATATATTTT.

The gene calls are TRBV2 and TRBJ2-3; 9 bases fit TRBD1. CDR1 is SNHLY and CDR2 is FYNNEI in the germline V gene. V shed 6 bases and J 3 bases; nucleotides not matched to a gene: 10. CDR3 size: 16 residues. The CDR3 DNA sequence: TGTGCCAGCAGACCTGGGACAGGGATTATAACAGATACGCAGTATTTT. It translates to CASRPGTGIITDTQYF. The whole variable domain, filled in from reference TRBV2 and TRBJ2-3, reads EPEVTQTPSHQVTQMGQEVILRCVPISNHLYFYWYRQILGQKVEFLVSFYNNEISEKSEIFDDQFSVERPDGSNFTLKIRSTKLEDSAMYFCASRPGTGIITDTQYFGPGTRLTVL.

The J gene is TRBJ1-5, the V gene TRBV19, with 8 bases lining up with TRBD1. Trimming removed 7 bases from V and 6 bases from J; junction bases left unmatched: 5. Germline V CDR1 and CDR2: LNHDA, SQIVND (reference sequence). The CDR3 covers 13 residues. As DNA, the CDR3 is TGTGCCAGTACCTCGGACAGGGTTCAGCCCCAGCATTTT. Its translation is CASTSDRVQPQHF.

A single count supports this clone. This rearrangement joins TRBV19 to TRBJ2-3; 10 nucleotides agree with TRBD2. CDR1 LNHDA and CDR2 SQIVND come from the germline V gene (reference sequence). The V segment lost 4 bases and the J segment 2 bases; nucleotides outside the gene matches: 3. CDR3 length equals 15 residues. The CDR3: CASSKLAGLTDTQYF. In DNA, the CDR3 is TGTGCCAGTAGTAAACTAGCGGGACTCACAGATACGCAGTATTTT.

The gene calls are TRBV24-1 and TRBJ2-3, with 7 bases lining up with TRBD1. The V gene end was trimmed by 9 bases and the J gene end by 0 bases; junction bases not matched to a gene: 5. Germline values: CDR1 KGHDR, CDR2 SFDVKD. The CDR3 contains 14 residues. The CDR3 nucleotides read TGTGCCACCTCTGACAGGGTCAGCACAGATACGCAGTATTTT. Protein product: CATSDRVSTDTQYF.

The chain employs TRBV7-9 and TRBJ2-2; D is uncertain. From germline, CDR1 is SEHNR and CDR2 FQNEAQ (reference sequence). The CDR3 is made up of 12 amino acids. Between the trimmed V and J ends, which lost 0 bases and 7 bases, there was a span of 3 bases. The CDR3 spells CASSLALGELFF. The CDR3 coding sequence is TGTGCCAGCAGCTTAGCCCTCGGGGAGCTGTTTTTT.

V and J are TRBV29-1 and TRBJ2-1, with D unresolved. V was trimmed by 8 bases and J by 0 bases, leaving 11 bases between them. CDR3 size: 13 residues. Germline V gives CDR1 SQVTM, CDR2 ANQGSEA. The CDR3 here is CSPRPSSYNEQFF. The CDR3 DNA follows: TGCAGCCCCCGCCCGAGCTCCTACAATGAGCAGTTCTTC.

The chain carries TRBV28 and TRBJ2-1; TRBD1 matches at 9 bases. The CDR3 is 15 amino acids. V lost 5 bases and J lost 6; bases outside the gene matches: 8. Germline assignment: CDR1 MDHEN and CDR2 SYDVKM. The CDR3 sequence: CASSPGTGWVNEQFF. The CDR3 DNA sequence: TGTGCCAGCAGTCCCGGGACAGGGTGGGTCAATGAGCAGTTCTTC.

The genes are TRBV6-4 and TRBJ1-2; unclear D gene. The CDR3 is 14 residues long. Germline V gene sequence: CDR1 MRHNA, CDR2 SNTAGT. V was cut by 3 bases and J by 4 bases, with 12 bases left in between. Here the CDR3 reads CASSEGPEFYGYTF. DNA for the CDR3: TGTGCCAGCAGTGAAGGCCCGGAGTTCTATGGCTACACCTTC.

The J gene is TRBJ1-6, the V gene TRBV9; 7 bases match TRBD1. The trim removed 3 bases at V and 0 bases at J, leaving 9 bases unmatched. CDR3 size: 18 residues. Looked up from germline, CDR1 is SGDLS and CDR2 is YYNGEE. CDR3 amino acids: CASSGLTGASSYNSPLHF. The CDR3, as DNA: TGTGCCAGCAGCGGATTAACAGGGGCTTCCTCCTATAATTCACCCCTCCACTTT. Based on the CDR3 plus reference TRBV9 and TRBJ1-6, the full variable domain is DSGVTQTPKHLITATGQRVTLRCSPRSGDLSVYWYQQSLDQGLQFLIQYYNGEERAKGNILERFSAQQFPDLHSELNLSSLELGDSALYFCASSGLTGASSYNSPLHFGNGTRLTVT.

The V and J genes are TRBV6-5 and TRBJ2-7; D might be TRBD2 (5 bases). V lost 2 bases and J 7 bases, leaving 12 bases between the germline ends. The CDR3 contains 13 residues. Germline CDR1 MNHEY, CDR2 SVGAGI. The CDR3 spells CASSYGRGWEQYF. CDR3 nucleotide sequence: TGTGCCAGCAGTTACGGCCGGGGTTGGGAGCAGTACTTC.

The J gene is TRBJ1-1, the V gene TRBV30; TRBD1 is a possible D gene (5 bases). With 0 bases removed from V and 0 bases from J, the gap between germline ends came to 8 bases. Germline loops: CDR1 GTSNPN, CDR2 SVGIG (reference sequence). This CDR3 is built from 14 residues. CDR3 sequence reads: CAWSVRGMNTEAFF. CDR3 bases: TGTGCCTGGAGTGTTCGGGGGATGAACACTGAAGCTTTCTTT.

The rearrangement links TRBV7-9 to TRBJ1-2; no firm D call. The length of the CDR3 is 15 residues. V was trimmed by 3 bases and J by 9 bases, leaving 20 bases between them. Germline V lookup: CDR1 SEHNR, CDR2 FQNEAQ (reference sequence). The CDR3 spells CASSFVPRRRESYTF. DNA for the CDR3: TGTGCCAGCAGCTTCGTCCCGCGTAGGCGGGAGAGCTACACCTTC.

The V and J genes are TRBV18 and TRBJ2-7; 8 bases are shared with TRBD2. The trim removed 3 bases at V and 5 bases at J, leaving 6 bases unmatched. CDR3 size: 14 residues. CDR1 is KGHSH and CDR2 is LQKENI in the germline V gene. The chain's CDR3 is CASSPSREGDEQYF. CDR3 nucleotide sequence: TGTGCCAGCTCACCCTCCCGGGAGGGAGACGAGCAGTACTTC.

The chain recombines TRBV6-5 with TRBJ1-5; 7 bases fit TRBD1. Unmatched junction bases numbered 4, after V lost 4 bases and J lost 7 bases. CDR1 and CDR2 (germline): MNHEY, SVGAGI. The CDR3 sequence is 13 residues long. The CDR3 region is CASSSAGGQPQHF. CDR3 sequence (DNA): TGTGCCAGCAGTTCGGCAGGGGGACAGCCCCAGCATTTT.